In this sample, the clone carrying this T cell receptor (beta chain) turned up many times. Its antigen remains unidentified. The data were taken from a study of T-cell reconstitution after alpha-beta-depleted transplantation in children. Findings and caveats of the study: At the one-year point after transplant, T-cell counts and TCRbeta diversity were found to come mostly from T cells that had been newly produced.

Germline CDR1 reads DFQATT; CDR2 reads SNEGSKA (reference sequence). This CDR3 spans 14 amino acids. The ends were cut back, 0 bases at V and 6 bases at J, with 15 bases in the middle. During its preparation, the TCRbeta library received unique molecular identifiers. Each CDR3 protein is one row after TCRdb ran MiXCR on the PCR reads. The sample shows approximately 650,000 distinct CDR3 sequences, around 13% of them seen only once. V is TRBV20-1 and J is TRBJ2-7; D ambiguous. The sequencing here drew on PBMCs, taken before TCRalphabeta/CD19-depleted stem cell transplant. This TCR was sampled from a girl aged 2-10 years with congenital amegakaryocytic thrombocytopenia, due to receive a stem cell transplant. DNA for the CDR3: TGCAGTGCTAGAGATTGGGTTAGCTGGGGCGAGCAGTACTTC. It codes for CSARDWVSWGEQYF.